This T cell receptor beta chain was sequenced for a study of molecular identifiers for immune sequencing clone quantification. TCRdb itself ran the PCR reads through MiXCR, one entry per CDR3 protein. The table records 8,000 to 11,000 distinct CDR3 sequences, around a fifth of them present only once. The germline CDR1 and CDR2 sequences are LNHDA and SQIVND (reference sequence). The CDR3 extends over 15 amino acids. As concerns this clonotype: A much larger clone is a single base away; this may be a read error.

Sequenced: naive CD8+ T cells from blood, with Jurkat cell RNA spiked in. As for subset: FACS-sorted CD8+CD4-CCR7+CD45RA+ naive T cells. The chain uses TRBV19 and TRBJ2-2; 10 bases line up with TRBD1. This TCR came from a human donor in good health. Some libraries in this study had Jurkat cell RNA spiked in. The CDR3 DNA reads TGTGCCAGTAAGGGGGACAGGGGCCGACCCGGGGAGCAGTTTTTT. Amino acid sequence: CASKGDRGRPGEQFF.